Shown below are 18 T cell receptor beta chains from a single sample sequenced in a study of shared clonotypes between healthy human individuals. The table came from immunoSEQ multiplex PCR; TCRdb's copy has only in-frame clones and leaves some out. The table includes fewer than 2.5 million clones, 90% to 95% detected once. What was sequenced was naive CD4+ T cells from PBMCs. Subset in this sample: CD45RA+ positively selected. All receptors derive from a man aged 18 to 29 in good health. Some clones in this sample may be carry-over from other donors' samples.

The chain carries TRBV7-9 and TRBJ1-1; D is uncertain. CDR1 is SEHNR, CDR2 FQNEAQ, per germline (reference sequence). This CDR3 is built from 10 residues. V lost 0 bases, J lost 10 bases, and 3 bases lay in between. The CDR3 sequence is CASSLAGAFF. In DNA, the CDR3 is TGTGCCAGCAGCTTAGCCGGAGCTTTCTTT. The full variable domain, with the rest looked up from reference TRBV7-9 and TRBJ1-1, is DTGVSQNPRHKITKRGQNVTFRCDPISEHNRLYWYRQTLGQGPEFLTYFQNEAQLEKSRLLSDRFSAERPKGSFSTLEIQRTEQGDSAMYLCASSLAGAFFGQGTRLTVV.

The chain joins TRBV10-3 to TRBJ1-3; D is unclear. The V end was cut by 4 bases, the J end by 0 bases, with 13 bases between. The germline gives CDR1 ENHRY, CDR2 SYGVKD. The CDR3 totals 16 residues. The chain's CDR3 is CAISASILSSGNTIYF. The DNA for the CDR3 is TGTGCCATCAGTGCGTCGATCCTGAGCTCTGGAAACACCATATATTTT.

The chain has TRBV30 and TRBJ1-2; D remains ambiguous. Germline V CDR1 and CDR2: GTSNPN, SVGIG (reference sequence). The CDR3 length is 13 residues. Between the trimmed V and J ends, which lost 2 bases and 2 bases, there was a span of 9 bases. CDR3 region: CAWSSLGNYGYTF. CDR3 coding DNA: TGTGCCTGGAGTTCCCTCGGGAACTATGGCTACACCTTC.

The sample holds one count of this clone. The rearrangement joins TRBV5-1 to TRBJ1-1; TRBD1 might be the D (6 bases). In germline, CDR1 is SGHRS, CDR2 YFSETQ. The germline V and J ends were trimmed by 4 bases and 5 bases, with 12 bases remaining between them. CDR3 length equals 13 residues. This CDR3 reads CASSTGAWTEAFF. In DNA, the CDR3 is TGCGCCAGCAGCACGGGGGCATGGACTGAAGCTTTCTTT.

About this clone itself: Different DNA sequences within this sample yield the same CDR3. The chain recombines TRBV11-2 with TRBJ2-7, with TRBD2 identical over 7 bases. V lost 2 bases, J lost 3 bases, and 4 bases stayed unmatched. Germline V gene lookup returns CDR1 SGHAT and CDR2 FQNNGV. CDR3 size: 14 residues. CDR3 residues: CASSLLAGVYEQYF. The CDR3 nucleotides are TGTGCCAGCAGCTTACTGGCGGGAGTCTACGAGCAGTACTTC.

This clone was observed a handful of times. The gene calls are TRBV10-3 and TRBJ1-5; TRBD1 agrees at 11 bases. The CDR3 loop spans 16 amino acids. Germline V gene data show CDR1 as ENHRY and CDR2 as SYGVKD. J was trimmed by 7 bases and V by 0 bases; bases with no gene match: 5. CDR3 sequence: CAISESRGQGGQPQHF. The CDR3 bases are TGTGCCATCAGTGAGTCGAGGGGACAGGGGGGCCAGCCCCAGCATTTT.

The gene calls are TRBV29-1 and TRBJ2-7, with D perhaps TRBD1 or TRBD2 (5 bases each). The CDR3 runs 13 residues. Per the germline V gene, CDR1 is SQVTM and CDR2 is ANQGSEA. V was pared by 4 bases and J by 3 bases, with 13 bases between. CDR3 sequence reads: CSVVKGAGYEQYF. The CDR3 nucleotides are TGCAGCGTTGTTAAAGGGGCGGGCTACGAGCAGTACTTC.

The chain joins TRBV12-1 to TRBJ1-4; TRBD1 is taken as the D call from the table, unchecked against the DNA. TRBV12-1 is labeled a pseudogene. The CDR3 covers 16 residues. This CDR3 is CASSNPRTGEGEKLFF. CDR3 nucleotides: TGTGCCAGCAGCAATCCTCGGACAGGGGAGGGTGAAAAACTGTTTTTT.

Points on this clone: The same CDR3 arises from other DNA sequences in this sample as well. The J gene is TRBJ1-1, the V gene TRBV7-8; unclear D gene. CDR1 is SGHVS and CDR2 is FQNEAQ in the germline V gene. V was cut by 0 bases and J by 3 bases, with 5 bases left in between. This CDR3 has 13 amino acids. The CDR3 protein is CASSLALDTEAFF. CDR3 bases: TGTGCCAGCAGCTTAGCGCTTGACACTGAAGCTTTCTTT. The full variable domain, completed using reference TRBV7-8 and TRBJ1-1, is GAGVSQSPRYKVAKRGQDVALRCDPISGHVSLFWYQQALGQGPEFLTYFQNEAQLDKSGLPSDRFFAERPEGSVSTLKIQRTQQEDSAVYLCASSLALDTEAFFGQGTRLTVV.

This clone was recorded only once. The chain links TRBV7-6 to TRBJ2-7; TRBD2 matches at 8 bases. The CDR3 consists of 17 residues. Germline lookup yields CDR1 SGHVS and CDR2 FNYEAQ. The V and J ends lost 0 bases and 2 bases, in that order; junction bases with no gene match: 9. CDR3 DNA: TGTGCCAGCAGCTTAGCGGTAGGAGCGGGAGCTACCTACGAGCAGTACTTC. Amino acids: CASSLAVGAGATYEQYF.

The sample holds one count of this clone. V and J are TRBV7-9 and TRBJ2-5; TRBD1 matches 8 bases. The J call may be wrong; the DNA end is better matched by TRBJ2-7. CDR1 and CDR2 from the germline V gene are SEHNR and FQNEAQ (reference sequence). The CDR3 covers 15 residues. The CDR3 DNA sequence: TGTGCCAGCAGCTTCAGTAGGACAGGGAGATACGAGCAGTACTTC. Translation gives CASSFSRTGRYEQYF.

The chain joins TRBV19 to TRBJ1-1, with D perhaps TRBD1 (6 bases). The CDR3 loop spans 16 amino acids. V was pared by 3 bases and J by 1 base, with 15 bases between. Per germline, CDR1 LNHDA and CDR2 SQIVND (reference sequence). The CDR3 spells CASSMISGGPNTEAFF. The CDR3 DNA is TGTGCCAGTAGTATGATATCGGGGGGCCCGAACACTGAAGCTTTCTTT.

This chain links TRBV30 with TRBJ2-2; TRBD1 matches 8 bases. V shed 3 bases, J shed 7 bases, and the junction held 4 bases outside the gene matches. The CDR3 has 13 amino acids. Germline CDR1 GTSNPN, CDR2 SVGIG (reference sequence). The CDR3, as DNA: TGTGCCTGGAGCGGACAGGGCAGCGGGGAGCTGTTTTTT. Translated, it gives CAWSGQGSGELFF.

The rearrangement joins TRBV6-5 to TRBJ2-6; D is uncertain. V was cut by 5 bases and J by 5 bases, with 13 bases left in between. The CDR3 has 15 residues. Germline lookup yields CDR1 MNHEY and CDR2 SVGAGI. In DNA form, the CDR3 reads TGTGCCAGCAGTCCACTTGCCGGTAGGGCCAACGTCCTGACTTTC. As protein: CASSPLAGRANVLTF.

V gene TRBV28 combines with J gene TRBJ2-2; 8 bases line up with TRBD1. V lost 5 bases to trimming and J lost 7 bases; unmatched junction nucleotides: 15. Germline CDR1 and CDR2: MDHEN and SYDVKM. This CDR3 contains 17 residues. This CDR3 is CASSLGARGRHDGELFF. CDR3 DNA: TGTGCCAGCAGTCTAGGCGCCAGGGGGCGTCATGACGGGGAGCTGTTTTTT.

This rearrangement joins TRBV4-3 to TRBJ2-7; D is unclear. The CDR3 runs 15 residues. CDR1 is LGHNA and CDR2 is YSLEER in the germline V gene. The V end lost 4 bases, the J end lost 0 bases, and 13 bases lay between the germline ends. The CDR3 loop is CASSPDTLNSYEQYF. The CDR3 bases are TGCGCCAGCAGCCCCGACACCCTGAACTCCTACGAGCAGTACTTC.

In DNA, the CDR3 is TGTGCCAGCCTGACAGCGACCTATGGCTACACCTTC. As protein: CASLTATYGYTF. The chain links TRBV28 to TRBJ1-2; TRBD1 might be the D (5 bases). V was pared by 8 bases and J by 4 bases, with 11 bases between. The CDR3 length is 12 residues. CDR1 and CDR2 from the germline V gene are MDHEN and SYDVKM.

CDR3 bases: TGTGCCAGCTCCAAGAGTACGGGATTCTCTTACGAGCAGTACTTC. This encodes CASSKSTGFSYEQYF. The chain links TRBV9 to TRBJ2-7; D may be TRBD2 (5 bases). The CDR3 is 15 residues long. Germline CDR1 SGDLS, CDR2 YYNGEE. V lost 7 bases and J 4 bases, leaving 21 bases between the germline ends. Full variable domain (missing parts from reference TRBV9 and TRBJ2-7): DSGVTQTPKHLITATGQRVTLRCSPRSGDLSVYWYQQSLDQGLQFLIQYYNGEERAKGNILERFSAQQFPDLHSELNLSSLELGDSALYFCASSKSTGFSYEQYFGPGTRLTVT.